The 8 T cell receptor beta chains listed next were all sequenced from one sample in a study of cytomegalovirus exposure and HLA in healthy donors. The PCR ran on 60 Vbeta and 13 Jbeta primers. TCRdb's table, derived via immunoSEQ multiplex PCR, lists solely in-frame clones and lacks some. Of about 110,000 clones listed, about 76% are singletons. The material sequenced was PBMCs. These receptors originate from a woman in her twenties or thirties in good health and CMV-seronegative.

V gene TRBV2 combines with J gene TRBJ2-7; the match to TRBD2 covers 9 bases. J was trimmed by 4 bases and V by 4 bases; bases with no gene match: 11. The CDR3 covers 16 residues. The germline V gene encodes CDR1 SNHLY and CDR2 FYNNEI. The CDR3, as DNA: TGTGCCAGCAGTGTATTGGCTAGCGGGGCTAGGTACGAGCAGTACTTC. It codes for CASSVLASGARYEQYF.

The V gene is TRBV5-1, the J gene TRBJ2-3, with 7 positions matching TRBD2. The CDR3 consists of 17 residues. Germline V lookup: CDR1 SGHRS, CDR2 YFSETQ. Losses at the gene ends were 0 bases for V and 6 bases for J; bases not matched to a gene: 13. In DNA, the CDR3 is TGCGCCAGCAGCTTGGCGTATACAGGCGGGGGAGAGGATACGCAGTATTTT. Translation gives CASSLAYTGGGEDTQYF.

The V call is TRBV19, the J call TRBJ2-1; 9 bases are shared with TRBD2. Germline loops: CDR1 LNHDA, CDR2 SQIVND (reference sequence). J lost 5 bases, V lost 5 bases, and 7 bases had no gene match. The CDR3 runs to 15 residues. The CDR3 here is CASSEIAGANNEQFF. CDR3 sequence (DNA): TGTGCCAGTAGTGAAATAGCGGGGGCTAACAATGAGCAGTTCTTC.

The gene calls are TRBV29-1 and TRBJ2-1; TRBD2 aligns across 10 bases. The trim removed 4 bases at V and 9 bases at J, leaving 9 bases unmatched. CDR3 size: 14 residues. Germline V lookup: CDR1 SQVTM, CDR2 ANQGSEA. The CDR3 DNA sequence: TGCAGCGTTGGTGGGCTAGCGGGAGTATTTGAGCAGTTCTTC. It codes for CSVGGLAGVFEQFF.

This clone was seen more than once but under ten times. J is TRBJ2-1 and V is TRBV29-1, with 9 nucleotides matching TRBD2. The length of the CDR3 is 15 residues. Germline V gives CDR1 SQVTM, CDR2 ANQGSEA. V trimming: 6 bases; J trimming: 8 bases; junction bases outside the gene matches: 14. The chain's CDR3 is CSVGRLAGGGDEQFF. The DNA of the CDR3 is TGCAGCGTAGGTCGTTTGGCGGGAGGGGGGGATGAGCAGTTCTTC.

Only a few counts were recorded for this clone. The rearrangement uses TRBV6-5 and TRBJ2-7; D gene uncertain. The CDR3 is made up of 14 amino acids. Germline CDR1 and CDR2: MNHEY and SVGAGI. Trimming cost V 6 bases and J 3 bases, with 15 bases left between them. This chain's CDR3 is CASSITSINYEQYF. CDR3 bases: TGTGCCAGCAGCATCACAAGTATCAACTACGAGCAGTACTTC.

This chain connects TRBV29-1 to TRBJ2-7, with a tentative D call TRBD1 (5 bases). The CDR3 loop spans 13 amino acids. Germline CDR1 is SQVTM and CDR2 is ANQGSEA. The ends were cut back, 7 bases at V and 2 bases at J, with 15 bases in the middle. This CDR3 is CSATTGATYEQYF. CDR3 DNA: TGCAGCGCAACAACAGGCGCTACCTACGAGCAGTACTTC.

The CDR3 DNA sequence: TGTGCCAGCAGCTTTAACAGGGGGCCGGGGGGAAACACCATATATTTT. It yields the protein CASSFNRGPGGNTIYF. The J gene is TRBJ1-3, the V gene TRBV11-2, with TRBD1 matching over 9 bases. The CDR3 extends over 16 amino acids. Germline CDR1 and CDR2: SGHAT and FQNNGV. With V trimmed by 3 bases and J by 4 bases, 7 bases remained unmatched.